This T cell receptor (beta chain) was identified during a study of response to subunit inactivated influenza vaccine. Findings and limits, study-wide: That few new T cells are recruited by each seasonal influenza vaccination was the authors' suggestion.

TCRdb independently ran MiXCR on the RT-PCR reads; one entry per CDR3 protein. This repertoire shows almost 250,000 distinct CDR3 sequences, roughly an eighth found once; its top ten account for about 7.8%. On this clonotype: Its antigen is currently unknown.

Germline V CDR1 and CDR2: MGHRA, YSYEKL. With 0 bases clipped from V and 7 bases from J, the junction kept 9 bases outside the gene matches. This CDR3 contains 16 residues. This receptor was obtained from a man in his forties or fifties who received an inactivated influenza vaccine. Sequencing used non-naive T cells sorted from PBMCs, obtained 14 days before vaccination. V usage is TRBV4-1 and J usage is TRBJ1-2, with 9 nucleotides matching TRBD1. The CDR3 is CASSQDRSGQGRGYTF. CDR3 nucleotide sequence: TGCGCCAGCAGCCAAGATCGATCGGGACAGGGCCGTGGCTACACCTTC.